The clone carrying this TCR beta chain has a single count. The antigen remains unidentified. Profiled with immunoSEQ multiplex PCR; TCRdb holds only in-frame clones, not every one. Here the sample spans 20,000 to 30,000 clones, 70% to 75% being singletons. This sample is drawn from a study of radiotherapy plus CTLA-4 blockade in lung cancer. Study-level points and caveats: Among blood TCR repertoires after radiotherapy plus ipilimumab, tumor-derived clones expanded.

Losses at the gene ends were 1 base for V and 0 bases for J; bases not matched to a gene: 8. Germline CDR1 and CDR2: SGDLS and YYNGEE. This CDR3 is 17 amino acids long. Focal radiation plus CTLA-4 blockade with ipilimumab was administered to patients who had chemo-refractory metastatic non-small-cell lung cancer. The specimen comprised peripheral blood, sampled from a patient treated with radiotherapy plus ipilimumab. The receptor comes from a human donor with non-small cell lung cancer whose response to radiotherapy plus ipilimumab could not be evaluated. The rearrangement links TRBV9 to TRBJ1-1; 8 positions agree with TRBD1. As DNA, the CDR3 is TGTGCCAGCAGCGTAACGGCTAGACAGGGGATGAACACTGAAGCTTTCTTT. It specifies CASSVTARQGMNTEAFF.